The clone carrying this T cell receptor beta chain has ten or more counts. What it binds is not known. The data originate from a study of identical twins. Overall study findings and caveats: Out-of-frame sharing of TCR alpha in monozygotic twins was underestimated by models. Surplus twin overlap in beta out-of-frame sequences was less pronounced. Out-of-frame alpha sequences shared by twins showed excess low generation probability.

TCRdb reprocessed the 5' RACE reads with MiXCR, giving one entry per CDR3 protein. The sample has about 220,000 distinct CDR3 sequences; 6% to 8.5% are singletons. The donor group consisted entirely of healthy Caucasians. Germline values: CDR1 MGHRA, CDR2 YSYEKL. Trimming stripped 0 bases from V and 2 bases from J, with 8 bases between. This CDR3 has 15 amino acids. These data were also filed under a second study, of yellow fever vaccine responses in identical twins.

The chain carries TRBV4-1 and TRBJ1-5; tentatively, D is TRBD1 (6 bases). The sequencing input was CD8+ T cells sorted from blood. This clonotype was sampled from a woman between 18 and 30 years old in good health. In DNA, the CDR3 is TGCGCCAGCAGCCAAGATACAGGGCGCAATCAGCCCCAGCATTTT. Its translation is CASSQDTGRNQPQHF.